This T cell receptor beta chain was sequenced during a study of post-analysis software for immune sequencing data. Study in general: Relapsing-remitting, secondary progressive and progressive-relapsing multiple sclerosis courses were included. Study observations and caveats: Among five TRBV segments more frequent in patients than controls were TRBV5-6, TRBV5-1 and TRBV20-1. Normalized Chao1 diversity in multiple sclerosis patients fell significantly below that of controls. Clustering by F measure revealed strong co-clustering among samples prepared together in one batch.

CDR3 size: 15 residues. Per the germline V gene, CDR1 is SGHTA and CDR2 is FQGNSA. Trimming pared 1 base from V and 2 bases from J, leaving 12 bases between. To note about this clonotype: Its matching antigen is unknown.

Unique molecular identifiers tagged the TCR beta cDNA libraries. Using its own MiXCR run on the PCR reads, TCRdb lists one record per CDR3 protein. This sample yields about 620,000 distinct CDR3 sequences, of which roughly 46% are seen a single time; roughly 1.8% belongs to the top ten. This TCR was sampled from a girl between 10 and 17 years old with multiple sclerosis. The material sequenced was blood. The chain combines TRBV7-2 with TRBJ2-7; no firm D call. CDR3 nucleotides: TGTGCCAGCAGCTTAGACCGGAACCAGGCCTACGAGCAGTACTTC. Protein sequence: CASSLDRNQAYEQYF.